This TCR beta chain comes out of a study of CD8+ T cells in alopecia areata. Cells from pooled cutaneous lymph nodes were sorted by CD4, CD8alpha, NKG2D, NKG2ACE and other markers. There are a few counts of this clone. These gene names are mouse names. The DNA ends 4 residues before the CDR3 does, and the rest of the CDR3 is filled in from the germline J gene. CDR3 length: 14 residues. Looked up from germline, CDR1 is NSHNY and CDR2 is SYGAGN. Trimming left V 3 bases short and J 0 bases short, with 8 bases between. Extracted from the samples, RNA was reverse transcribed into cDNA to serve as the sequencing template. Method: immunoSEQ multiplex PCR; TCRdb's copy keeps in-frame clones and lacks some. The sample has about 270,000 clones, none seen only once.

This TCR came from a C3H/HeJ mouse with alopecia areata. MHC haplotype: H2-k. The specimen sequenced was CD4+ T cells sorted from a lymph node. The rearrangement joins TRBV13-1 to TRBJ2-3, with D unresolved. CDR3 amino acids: CASSGGSSAETLYF. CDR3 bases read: TGTGCCAGCAGTGGAGGGTCTAGTGCAGAA.